This TCR beta chain was observed in a study of post-analysis software for immune sequencing data. The wider study: Relapsing-remitting, secondary progressive and progressive-relapsing forms of multiple sclerosis all featured among disease courses. Study outcomes and limitations: Relative to controls, patients had 4 or 5 TRBV segments at higher frequency, with TRBV5-6, TRBV5-1 and TRBV20-1 among these. Patients with multiple sclerosis recorded significantly lower normalized Chao1 diversity than controls, the study found.

This clonotype was counted only a few times. Its matching antigen is unknown. The CDR3 is made up of 13 amino acids. Germline V gene lookup returns CDR1 MNHNY and CDR2 SVGAGI (reference sequence). Trimming left V 5 bases short and J 9 bases short, with 11 bases between. cDNA libraries for TCR beta contained unique molecular identifiers. Some 540,000 cDNA molecules were obtained from roughly 0.93 to 9.6 million T cells. TCRdb redid the calling of the PCR reads with MiXCR, one entry per CDR3 protein. The sample carries a few hundred thousand distinct CDR3 sequences, less than 45% recorded once. The sequencing input was blood. The TCR comes from a girl aged 5-17 years with multiple sclerosis. The genes are TRBV6-6 and TRBJ1-6; weak D call: TRBD1 (6 bases). For the CDR3, the DNA is TGTGCCAGCAGTGGAAGGGACACTTCACCCCTCCACTTT. The encoded protein is CASSGRDTSPLHF.